This is a list of T cell receptor beta chains from one sample in a study of blood T cell repertoires in COVID-19. The table came from immunoSEQ multiplex PCR; TCRdb's copy has only in-frame clones and leaves some out. The sample consists of roughly 40,000 clones, approximately 81% of them appearing once. Sequenced material: peripheral blood. All receptors come from an elderly man with active or convalescent COVID-19. CDR3s include the opening cysteine and the closing phenylalanine or tryptophan. A D gene is named only where the DNA matches it firmly. Where a row states a size, it is once, few, many or the class of an expanded clone; other rows omit it.

.	TRBV11-2	TRBJ2-5	.	CASSLAPYQETQYF	TGTGCCAGCAGCTTAGCTCCGTACCAAGAGACCCAGTACTTC
TRBD2	TRBV5-1	TRBJ2-1	once	CASSLVGTSGPGFNNEQFF	TGCGCCAGCAGCTTGGTGGGGACTAGCGGGCCGGGTTTCAACAATGAGCAGTTCTTC
TRBD1	TRBV4-2	TRBJ1-2	.	CASSHQGTGRDGYTF	TGTGCCAGCAGCCACCAAGGGACAGGGAGAGATGGCTACACCTTC
.	TRBV19	TRBJ2-2	.	CASSTTGGLQPELFF	TGTGCCAGTAGTACCACCGGGGGATTACAACCGGAGCTGTTTTTT
.	TRBV19	TRBJ1-1	.	CAIYQGSGEAFF	TGTGCCATCTATCAGGGTAGCGGTGAAGCTTTCTTT
.	TRBV21-1	TRBJ2-7	.	CASSKENRDYEQYF	TGTGCCAGCAGCAAAGAGAACAGGGATTACGAGCAGTACTTC
TRBD2	TRBV29-1	TRBJ2-7	.	CSVTGTSGSQYF	TGCAGCGTTACGGGGACTAGCGGGAGTCAGTACTTC
.	TRBV5-7	TRBJ1-6	.	CASSWREKGSPLHF	TGTGCCAGCAGCTGGCGGGAAAAGGGATCACCCCTCCACTTT
TRBD1	TRBV2	TRBJ1-6	few	CASSGQGANSPLHF	TGTGCCAGCAGCGGACAGGGGGCTAATTCACCCCTCCACTTT
TRBD1	TRBV18	TRBJ2-7	.	CASSPGTVTSYEQYF	TGTGCCAGCTCACCAGGGACAGTCACTTCCTACGAGCAGTACTTC
.	TRBV9	TRBJ2-3	.	CASSIGTSMADTQYF	TGTGCCAGCAGCATAGGGACTTCAATGGCAGATACGCAGTATTTT
.	TRBV6-2/TRBV6-3	TRBJ1-2	.	CASSFTGSGGYTF	TGTGCCAGCAGTTTCACAGGGAGTGGTGGCTACACCTTC
.	TRBV7-2	TRBJ1-6	few	CASSPLAGSGSPLHF	TGTGCCAGCAGCCCCCTCGCAGGGTCAGGATCACCCCTCCACTTT
.	TRBV4-1	TRBJ1-4	.	CASSLYWTATNEKLFF	TGCGCCAGCAGCCTCTACTGGACAGCAACTAATGAAAAACTGTTTTTT
.	TRBV18	TRBJ1-6	.	CASSPRERDSPLHF	TGTGCCAGCTCACCCCGGGAAAGAGATTCACCCCTCCACTTT
.	TRBV14	TRBJ2-7	.	CASSVTAYEQYF	TGTGCCAGCAGCGTCACAGCTTACGAGCAGTACTTC
TRBD1	TRBV6-5	TRBJ2-1	.	CASSQGQGGNEQFF	TGTGCCAGCAGCCAAGGACAGGGTGGAAATGAGCAGTTCTTC
TRBD2	TRBV10-3	TRBJ2-1	.	CAISVGWRENEQFF	TGTGCCATCAGTGTTGGGTGGCGGGAGAATGAGCAGTTCTTC
TRBD2	TRBV11-2	TRBJ2-1	.	CASSLDGTKDYNEQFF	TGTGCCAGCAGCTTAGACGGGACTAAAGACTACAATGAGCAGTTCTTC
.	TRBV9	TRBJ2-2	.	CASSVIQNTGELFF	TGTGCCAGCAGCGTAATCCAGAACACCGGGGAGCTGTTTTTT
.	TRBV12-3/TRBV12-4	TRBJ2-5	.	CASSRTTQETQYF	TGTGCCAGCAGCAGGACTACTCAAGAGACCCAGTACTTC
.	TRBV10-3	TRBJ1-2	.	CAISVAAGELNYGYTF	TGTGCCATCAGTGTTGCGGCAGGGGAGCTTAACTATGGCTACACCTTC
TRBD2	TRBV5-4	TRBJ2-1	.	CASRRTGAARLAGGNEQFF	TGTGCCAGCAGACGTACAGGGGCTGCTCGGCTAGCGGGGGGAAATGAGCAGTTCTTC
TRBD2	TRBV18	TRBJ2-1	once	CASSPGTRSYNEQFF	TGTGCCAGCTCACCCGGGACTAGGTCCTACAATGAGCAGTTCTTC
.	TRBV18	TRBJ2-7	once	CASSPSPEEQYF	TGTGCCAGCTCACCCTCCCCTGAGGAGCAGTACTTC
TRBD1	TRBV4-1	TRBJ2-1	once	CASSQTRVGDRVKFF	TGCGCCAGCAGCCAAACCCGGGTAGGGGACAGGGTTAAGTTCTTC
.	TRBV18	TRBJ2-7	.	CASSLGSGEAYEQYF	TGTGCCAGCTCACTCGGTTCGGGGGAGGCCTACGAGCAGTACTTC
TRBD2	TRBV7-2	TRBJ2-7	.	CASSPHRGGTEQYF	TGTGCCAGCAGCCCTCACCGGGGGGGTACCGAGCAGTACTTC
TRBD2	TRBV4-1	TRBJ2-7	.	CASSQDLREGMWVYEQYF	TGCGCCAGCAGCCAAGATTTGCGGGAGGGCATGTGGGTCTACGAGCAGTACTTC
.	TRBV6-5	TRBJ2-4	.	CASGEGNIQYF	TGTGCCAGCGGAGAGGGCAACATTCAGTACTTC
.	TRBV24-1	TRBJ2-5	.	CATSDVSQETQYF	TGTGCCACCAGTGACGTGAGCCAAGAGACCCAGTACTTC
TRBD2	TRBV25-1	TRBJ2-7	.	CASTPAGRIYEQYF	TGTGCCAGCACCCCAGCGGGGAGAATTTACGAGCAGTACTTC
.	TRBV7-3	TRBJ1-2	once	CASSLRAPLEGGPDGYTF	TGTGCCAGCAGCCTACGAGCGCCTCTGGAGGGGGGGCCGGATGGCTACACCTTC
TRBD2	TRBV6-2/TRBV6-3	TRBJ2-7	.	CASSLIAGVASEQYF	TGTGCCAGCAGCCTAATAGCGGGAGTTGCTAGCGAGCAGTACTTC
.	TRBV18	TRBJ1-1	once	CASSPLASRVGPEITEAFF	TGTGCCAGCTCACCCCTCGCATCCAGAGTGGGCCCAGAAATCACTGAAGCTTTCTTT
TRBD2	TRBV6-2/TRBV6-3	TRBJ2-1	few	CASSSYPRLAGKYNEQFF	TGTGCCAGCAGTTCTTATCCCAGACTAGCGGGGAAATACAATGAGCAGTTCTTC
TRBD1	TRBV7-6	TRBJ2-1	.	CASSSDRGYNEQFF	TGTGCCAGCAGCTCGGACAGGGGCTACAATGAGCAGTTCTTC
TRBD1	TRBV27	TRBJ2-2	.	CASTTRDRGRVDTGELFF	TGTGCCAGCACCACTAGGGACAGGGGGCGCGTCGACACCGGGGAGCTGTTTTTT
.	TRBV7-9	TRBJ1-6	few	CASSFQRNSPLHF	TGTGCCAGCAGCTTTCAACGGAATTCACCCCTCCACTTT
.	TRBV19	TRBJ2-2	.	CASSIVRVNTGELFF	TGTGCCAGTAGTATAGTCAGGGTGAACACCGGGGAGCTGTTTTTT
.	TRBV7-2	TRBJ1-2	few	CASSLTGDYGYTF	TGTGCCAGCAGCTTAACCGGGGACTATGGCTACACCTTC
.	TRBV7-3	TRBJ1-2	.	CASSPPSGLSYGYTF	TGTGCCAGCAGCCCACCGAGCGGACTGAGCTATGGCTACACCTTC